The present T cell receptor (beta chain) was sequenced within a study of T-cell memory formation after mild COVID-19. Study-wide points: Clones that shrank (day 15 to 85) were balanced CD4/CD8, whereas later expanders leaned CD4+. The study detected some responding clones in pre-infection memory, suggesting cross-reactive memory joined.

This clonotype was seen repeatedly, ten times or more. Its antigen is currently unknown. TCRdb reprocessed the 5' RACE reads with MiXCR, giving one entry per CDR3 protein. The top ten clones hold about 27% of a sample with 85,000 to 120,000 distinct CDR3 sequences, around 12% of them seen once. Sequencing input: PBMCs or a T cell subset sorted from them (not recorded which). The sequence came from an adult woman who had mild COVID-19 (a few samples of this study predate the infection). Cell type and time point are not known.

The CDR3 reads CATSRAQGWPYEQYF. The CDR3 bases are TGTGCCACCAGCAGAGCGCAGGGTTGGCCCTACGAGCAGTACTTC. The chain has TRBV15 and TRBJ2-7, with D perhaps matching TRBD1 (5 bases). V was pared by 1 base and J by 2 bases, with 12 bases between. This CDR3 spans 15 amino acids. CDR1 is LNHNV, CDR2 YYDKDF, per germline (reference sequence). Full variable domain (missing parts from reference TRBV15 and TRBJ2-7): DAMVIQNPRYQVTQFGKPVTLSCSQTLNHNVMYWYQQKSSQAPKLLFHYYDKDFNNEADTPDNFQSRRPNTSFCFLDIRSPGLGDTAMYLCATSRAQGWPYEQYFGPGTRLTVT.